The rows below give T cell receptor beta chains drawn from one sample of a study. In TCRdb, the RT-PCR reads were re-called with MiXCR into one record per CDR3 protein. This sample has more than 550,000 distinct CDR3 sequences; 13% to 15% occur once, and the top ten carry 3.6%. Sequenced material: memory CD4+ T cells from blood. All receptors derive from a female donor in good health, serving as a healthy control. Both conserved end residues are trimmed from each CDR3. The size field is filled for only some rows; it gives once, few, many or a size class.

clone_size	v_call	j_call	cdr3_aa
many	TRBV24-1	TRBJ2-3	ATSDTRGTDTQY
many	TRBV27	TRBJ2-7	ASSNYDEQY
NA	TRBV29-1	TRBJ1-1	SVGWREANTEAF
many	TRBV5-4	TRBJ2-1	ASSLGGGGSYNEQF
many	TRBV12-3/TRBV12-4	TRBJ1-2	ASSYDTGTGYT
NA	TRBV7-6	TRBJ2-7	ASSGTSGSVEQY
few	TRBV11-2	TRBJ2-2	ASSFGLAGEVGELF
many	TRBV20-1	TRBJ2-3	SASVTQRSDTQY
many	TRBV27	TRBJ2-5	ASSRTPETQY
many	TRBV20-1	TRBJ2-1	SARTNNEQF
NA	TRBV5-5	TRBJ1-1	ASSPWTRRTEAF
few	TRBV27	TRBJ1-1	ASSLFRATEAF
few	TRBV7-2	TRBJ2-1	ASSKTRTGTSGYNEQF
NA	TRBV9	TRBJ2-3	ASSGGDLADTQY
NA	TRBV4-2	TRBJ2-3	ASSLLPGVSEDTQY
many	TRBV5-1	TRBJ1-2	ASSLETPNYGYT